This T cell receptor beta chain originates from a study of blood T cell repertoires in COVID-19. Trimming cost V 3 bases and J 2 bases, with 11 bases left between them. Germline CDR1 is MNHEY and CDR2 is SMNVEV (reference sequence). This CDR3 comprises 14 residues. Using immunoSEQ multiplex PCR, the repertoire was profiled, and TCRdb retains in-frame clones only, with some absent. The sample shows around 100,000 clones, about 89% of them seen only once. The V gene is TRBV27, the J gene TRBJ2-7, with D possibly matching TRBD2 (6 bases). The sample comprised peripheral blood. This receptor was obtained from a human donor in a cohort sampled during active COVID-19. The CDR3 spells CASSLREITYEQYF. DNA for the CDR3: TGTGCCAGCAGTTTGCGGGAAATCACCTACGAGCAGTACTTC.